This TCR beta chain was recorded in a study of T cell responses to AZD1222 COVID-19 vaccine. The CDR3 runs 15 residues. The junction had 6 bases not matched to a gene; V was cut back by 4 bases and J by 2 bases. Germline V gene data show CDR1 as SGDLS and CDR2 as YYNGEE. The repertoire was sequenced with immunoSEQ multiplex PCR; TCRdb's copy has only in-frame clones and lacks some. The sample shows approximately 110,000 clones, approximately 89% of them seen only once. The TCR comes from an adult who received the AZD1222 COVID-19 vaccine. The rearrangement joins TRBV9 to TRBJ2-1; the match to TRBD1 covers 7 bases. The source material was peripheral blood, sampled 28 days after the second AZD1222 dose. CDR3 nucleotide sequence: TGTGCCAGCAGCCCAGGGGGTCGAGCCTACAATGAGCAGTTCTTC. Its translation: CASSPGGRAYNEQFF.